These T cell receptor beta chains were read from a single sample in a study of Ad26.COV2.S vaccination and SARS-CoV-2 variants. Generated by immunoSEQ multiplex PCR, the TCRdb table keeps only in-frame clones and is missing some. Here the sample spans about 100,000 clones, over 70% being singletons. The sample here was peripheral blood, taken after recovery from COVID-19. These receptors were obtained from a human donor who had recovered from COVID-19. The conserved cysteine and the conserved F or W are not part of the CDR3 here.

TRBJ2-2,TRBV19,ASSRSGTGEATGELF
TRBJ2-5,TRBV9,ASSARTTQETQY
TRBJ2-7,TRBV30,AWSWGRSHEQY
TRBJ1-3,TRBV9,ASSPNRVPGNTIY
TRBJ2-3,TRBV27,ASRDVLGPAESTDTQY
TRBJ2-1,TRBV3-1/TRBV3-2,ASSQEGGGPNNEQF
TRBJ2-1,TRBV30,AWSVGSNEQF
TRBJ2-3,TRBV6-1,ASSALVKSSTDTQY
TRBJ1-1,TRBV7-2,ASSPGDSLEAF
TRBJ1-6,TRBV11-2,ASLSGSYNSPLH
TRBJ2-6,TRBV5-1,ASSYGQTLSGANVLT
TRBJ1-4,TRBV30,AWTSYGVGELF
TRBJ2-7,TRBV19,ASGGGGPPYEQY
TRBJ1-1,TRBV5-4,ASSSDTEAF
TRBJ2-1,TRBV6-2/TRBV6-3,ASSTGTSGGDYNEQF
TRBJ1-1,TRBV27,ASRLQLNTEAF
TRBJ2-1,TRBV3-1/TRBV3-2,ASTQGQGAYNEQF
TRBJ2-1,TRBV25-1,ASSVPQGYSYNEQF
TRBJ1-5,TRBV5-6,ASSFRGFNQPQH
TRBJ2-5,TRBV11-3,ASSPLGGQETQY
TRBJ2-2,TRBV7-2,ASSLRRGGAGELF
TRBJ1-2,TRBV6-5,ASSPGQGRYT
TRBJ2-7,TRBV4-2,ASSQASTGGPNEQY
TRBJ1-5,TRBV15,ATSSGQDQPQH
TRBJ1-5,TRBV19,ASELQALGSNQPQH
TRBJ1-1,TRBV12-3/TRBV12-4,ASSEYRETEAF
TRBJ1-6,TRBV5-4,ASSPQRGGDSPLH
TRBJ1-5,TRBV19,ASSIGGVGQPQH
TRBJ1-2,TRBV20-1,SASRQGNYGYT
TRBJ1-1,TRBV12-3/TRBV12-4,ASSFSPSEAF
TRBJ2-2,TRBV7-3,ASSQQGAVTGELF
TRBJ1-5,TRBV6-6,ASSTFGTGPNQPQH
TRBJ2-1,TRBV7-3,ASSSKVAGEQF
TRBJ2-7,TRBV27,ASRRGGGEQY
TRBJ2-5,TRBV28,ASSDPGVRTQY
TRBJ2-1,TRBV29-1,SVEDYKEQF
TRBJ2-1,TRBV3-1/TRBV3-2,ASSQSAQRGGLF
TRBJ1-1,TRBV2,ASSVGDRGITEAF
TRBJ2-3,TRBV7-3,ASSLMGQGASDTQY
TRBJ1-1,TRBV28,ASIRGFNTEAF
TRBJ2-5,TRBV2,ASSEETGTTQY
TRBJ1-1,TRBV14,ASSLAPAVNTEAF
TRBJ1-2,TRBV12-3/TRBV12-4,ASRRQDRDGYT
TRBJ2-1,TRBV5-6,ASRDRLAGESNNEQF
TRBJ1-5,TRBV19,ASRSSPLINQPQH
TRBJ1-1,TRBV6-2/TRBV6-3,ASSLREAGTEAF
TRBJ1-2,TRBV29-1,SVVSFGQLSNYGYT
TRBJ2-4,TRBV19,ASSYPPATPEKNIQY
TRBJ2-1,TRBV5-1,ASRALGDSYNEQF
TRBJ2-7,TRBV5-1,ASSFSADYRDEQY
TRBJ2-7,TRBV30,AWSAGTGVNEQY
TRBJ2-1,TRBV9,ASSVIVAGAAEQF